Shown below are 9 T cell receptor beta chains from a single sample sequenced in a study of regulatory T cells in long-lasting Graves disease. The time point: newly diagnosed GD, antithyroid drugs for less than 3 months. PBMC-derived RNA was used for the TCR library. Building of the TCR beta libraries involved iRepertoire HTBI primers and Arm-PCR of CDR3 regions. From the multiplex PCR reads, TCRdb called clonotypes with MiXCR, one entry per CDR3 protein. This table has 520,000 or so distinct CDR3 sequences, around 11% appearing once. These data were likewise used in another study, on T cells in Graves' hyperthyroidism and ophthalmopathy.

The sample was peripheral blood mononuclear cells (PBMCs), taken at new diagnosis, from a patient treated with antithyroid drugs. These TCRs come from a woman in her thirties with Graves disease.

This sequence joins TRBV2 and TRBJ2-4; 11 positions match TRBD2. The germline gives CDR1 SNHLY, CDR2 FYNNEI. The CDR3 length is 21 residues. Unmatched junction bases numbered 17, after V lost 1 base and J lost 3 bases. CDR3 in amino acids: CASSEGLAGSWMIFSKNIQYF. DNA for the CDR3: TGTGCCAGCAGTGAAGGACTAGCGGGATCGTGGATGATCTTTAGCAAAAACATTCAGTACTTC. Complete variable domain (other parts from reference TRBV2 and TRBJ2-4): EPEVTQTPSHQVTQMGQEVILRCVPISNHLYFYWYRQILGQKVEFLVSFYNNEISEKSEIFDDQFSVERPDGSNFTLKIRSTKLEDSAMYFCASSEGLAGSWMIFSKNIQYFGAGTRLSVL.

This clonotype was seen ten or more times. This chain links TRBV7-8 with TRBJ2-1; 8 bases are shared with TRBD2. This CDR3 spans 15 amino acids. V shed 2 bases, J shed 6 bases, and the junction held 6 bases outside the gene matches. Germline V lookup: CDR1 SGHVS, CDR2 FQNEAQ. CDR3 in amino acids: CASSLSGLASNEQFF. The CDR3 nucleotides read TGTGCCAGCAGCTTATCCGGACTAGCCTCCAATGAGCAGTTCTTC. The variable domain in full, with the rest retrieved from reference TRBV7-8 and TRBJ2-1, is GAGVSQSPRYKVAKRGQDVALRCDPISGHVSLFWYQQALGQGPEFLTYFQNEAQLDKSGLPSDRFFAERPEGSVSTLKIQRTQQEDSAVYLCASSLSGLASNEQFFGPGTRLTVL.

This sequence joins TRBV3-1 and TRBJ2-7; no reliable D call. Per the germline V gene, CDR1 is LGHDT and CDR2 is YNNKEL (reference sequence). This CDR3 comprises 12 residues. V was clipped by 1 base and J by 2 bases, with 3 bases between them. The CDR3 loop reads CASSQVPYEQYF. CDR3 in DNA: TGTGCCAGCAGCCAAGTTCCCTACGAGCAGTACTTC.

This clonotype came up many times. The chain recombines TRBV2 with TRBJ2-1; 13 bases fit TRBD2. Germline CDR1 is SNHLY and CDR2 is FYNNEI. The CDR3 is 15 residues long. The V and J ends lost 6 bases and 4 bases, in that order; junction bases with no gene match: 3. CDR3: CASSGTSGKYNEQFF. The CDR3 DNA is TGTGCCAGCAGCGGGACTAGCGGGAAGTACAATGAGCAGTTCTTC.

This clonotype showed up many times. The chain recombines TRBV6-1 with TRBJ2-2, with D possibly being TRBD2 (6 bases). Germline V gives CDR1 MNHNS, CDR2 SASEGT. V gave up 5 bases and J gave up 1 base, with 20 bases separating them. CDR3 length: 18 residues. The CDR3 nucleotides read TGTGCCAGCAGTAAACACCCGGGGGAAGCGGGGAACACCGGGGAGCTGTTTTTT. Translation: CASSKHPGEAGNTGELFF.

This clonotype was detected ten times or more. The V gene is TRBV20-1, the J gene TRBJ1-5; the D gene is possibly TRBD1 (5 bases). The V gene's germline CDR1 is DFQATT and CDR2 SNEGSKA (reference sequence). Trimming removed 0 bases from V and 3 bases from J, with 12 bases in between. CDR3 length: 15 residues. The CDR3 sequence: CSARDFRENNQPQHF. CDR3 sequence (DNA): TGCAGTGCTAGAGACTTCAGGGAAAACAATCAGCCCCAGCATTTT.

This clonotype was found many times. This sequence joins TRBV20-1 and TRBJ2-5; either TRBD1 or TRBD2 may supply D (6 bases each). The germline gives CDR1 DFQATT, CDR2 SNEGSKA (reference sequence). Trimming left V 0 bases short and J 5 bases short, with 13 bases between. This CDR3 region has 14 residues. CDR3 amino acids: CSARDRGAGETQYF. CDR3 in DNA: TGCAGTGCTAGAGATAGGGGGGCGGGGGAGACCCAGTACTTC.

There are many counts of this clonotype. This rearrangement joins TRBV9 to TRBJ1-1, with a possible D match to TRBD1 (5 bases). Germline V gives CDR1 SGDLS, CDR2 YYNGEE. CDR3 length: 16 amino acids. The V gene lost 0 bases and the J gene lost 1 base, with 13 bases spanning the gap. This CDR3 is CASSVVPGHQNTEAFF. CDR3 coding DNA: TGTGCCAGCAGCGTAGTTCCCGGACACCAGAACACTGAAGCTTTCTTT.

This clonotype appeared a few times. The chain has TRBV7-8 and TRBJ1-5; TRBD1 aligns across 9 bases. The CDR3 is 18 amino acids. From germline, CDR1 is SGHVS and CDR2 FQNEAQ. The J segment lost 2 bases and the V segment lost 5 bases, leaving 13 bases of the junction unmatched. The CDR3 DNA reads as TGTGCCAGCAGCAACGGACAGGGGAAATTAGGGGGCAATCAGCCCCAGCATTTT. Amino acid sequence: CASSNGQGKLGGNQPQHF.